This T cell receptor (beta chain) was sequenced in a study of CD8 T cells in ankylosing spondylitis. Study-level findings and limits: Earlier reports found some motif variants in synovial fluid and blood in reactive arthritis. CD8+ by phenotype, disease-linked clones were relatively rare in peripheral blood. Reports say disease-linked clones showed up significantly more in matched ankylosing spondylitis synovial fluid.

A note on this clonotype: As yet, its antigen is unknown.

Preparation of TCR beta libraries was done by quantitative 5'-RACE with molecular barcodes. TCRdb re-analysed the 5' RACE reads in MiXCR, keeping a single row per CDR3 protein. The repertoire consists of 340,000 or so distinct CDR3 sequences, with roughly 15% occurring once and the leading ten covering approximately 1.1%. This sequence was found in a male donor with ankylosing spondylitis or in good health (not recorded which). Sequencing was performed on blood, either unsorted or a sorted T cell fraction (not recorded which).

The CDR3 sequence is CASSFTGIGTDTQYF. The DNA of the CDR3 is TGTGCCAGCAGCTTCACCGGGATAGGCACAGATACGCAGTATTTT. The genes are TRBV7-9 and TRBJ2-3; perhaps TRBD2 as D (5 bases). Trimming removed 3 bases at V and 1 base at J, with 11 bases between. Looked up from germline, CDR1 is SEHNR and CDR2 is FQNEAQ (reference sequence). The CDR3 loop spans 15 amino acids.